The 32 T cell receptor beta chains below come from one sample, sequenced in a study of cytomegalovirus exposure and HLA in healthy donors (dated by TCRdb to the late 2010s). Library preparation employed the immunoSEQ multiplex PCR assay. For the multiplex PCR, a mixture combining 60 forward primers for TCR Vbeta segments and 13 reverse primers for TCR Jbeta segments was used. Drawn from immuneACCESS, this table holds only the in-frame rearrangements with V and J called that TCRdb kept. Clones are partly lost; checked studies trace under half to an unresolved V gene and leave the rest unexplained. This sample holds about 130,000 clones; under 90% were observed only once. In total, the top ten clones hold 4% to 4.5% of the sample. The specimen was PBMCs. These receptors originate from a woman aged 40 to 50 in good health and CMV-seronegative.

This chain uses TRBV29-1 with TRBJ1-1, with 8 bases fitting TRBD1. Germline loops: CDR1 SQVTM, CDR2 ANQGSEA. With 7 bases clipped from V and 5 bases from J, the junction kept 6 bases outside the gene matches. This CDR3 region has 12 residues. The CDR3, as DNA: TGCAGCGCAAAAACAGGGGGAACTGAAGCTTTCTTT. The encoded protein is CSAKTGGTEAFF.

This clone has a single count. J is TRBJ1-2 and V is TRBV9; maybe TRBD1 (6 bases). Germline-derived CDR1 and CDR2 are SGDLS and YYNGEE. V was trimmed by 0 bases and J by 1 base, leaving 7 bases between them. The CDR3 consists of 14 residues. CDR3 coding DNA: TGTGCCAGCAGCGTAGGCAGGGGTAACTATGGCTACACCTTC. Its translation: CASSVGRGNYGYTF.

This rearrangement joins TRBV10-3 to TRBJ1-2, with a tentative D call TRBD1 (6 bases). The CDR3 runs to 13 residues. The germline V and J ends were trimmed by 3 bases and 8 bases, with 13 bases remaining between them. Per germline, CDR1 ENHRY and CDR2 SYGVKD. In nucleotides, the CDR3 is TGTGCCATCAGTGAAGACAGGTTTCGCGGCTACACCTTC. It translates to CAISEDRFRGYTF.

The rearrangement links TRBV2 to TRBJ1-2; tentatively, D is TRBD1 (5 bases). The germline V and J ends were trimmed by 9 bases and 0 bases, with 11 bases remaining between them. Germline CDR1 is SNHLY and CDR2 is FYNNEI. The CDR3 extends over 13 amino acids. The CDR3 nucleotides are TGTGCCAGGACATCGGGGGCTAACTATGGCTACACCTTC. Protein sequence: CARTSGANYGYTF.

The V gene is TRBV29-1, the J gene TRBJ1-2, with D unresolved. Germline-derived CDR1 and CDR2 are SQVTM and ANQGSEA. This CDR3 region has 11 residues. Trimming stripped 6 bases from V and 4 bases from J, with 9 bases between. CDR3 nucleotide sequence: TGCAGCGTCTCAGTGTCCTATGGCTACACCTTC. Its protein is CSVSVSYGYTF.

This clone was seen a few times. This rearrangement joins TRBV4-2 to TRBJ1-1; no firm D call. The V gene's germline CDR1 is LGHNA and CDR2 YNFKEQ. The CDR3 loop spans 12 amino acids. V was pared by 1 base and J by 7 bases, with 7 bases between. The CDR3 nucleotides read TGTGCCAGCAGCCAAGGGGAGGGTGAAGCTTTCTTT. Translated: CASSQGEGEAFF.

The chain carries TRBV7-9 and TRBJ2-1; D may be TRBD2 (5 bases). Per the germline V gene, CDR1 is SEHNR and CDR2 is FQNEAQ (reference sequence). The CDR3 spans 14 residues. Trimming pared 2 bases from V and 9 bases from J, leaving 14 bases between. CDR3 sequence: CASSLLAGGGEQFF. CDR3 DNA sequence: TGTGCCAGCAGCTTATTAGCCGGAGGCGGTGAGCAGTTCTTC.

V gene TRBV4-2 combines with J gene TRBJ2-7; 7 positions match TRBD2. The ends lost 1 base at V and 2 bases at J; junction bases unmatched: 8. Germline V CDR1 and CDR2: LGHNA, YNFKEQ. This CDR3 is 16 amino acids long. In DNA form, the CDR3 reads TGTGCCAGCAGCCAAGCCGGGGGGAGCTTAACCTACGAGCAGTACTTC. Amino acids: CASSQAGGSLTYEQYF.

The chain has TRBV19 and TRBJ1-1, with D possibly matching TRBD1 (6 bases). Germline V gives CDR1 LNHDA, CDR2 SQIVND (reference sequence). V lost 7 bases, J lost 4 bases, and 13 bases lay in between. CDR3 length: 13 amino acids. The chain's CDR3 is CASNSGVPTEAFF. DNA for the CDR3: TGTGCCAGTAACTCAGGGGTACCCACTGAAGCTTTCTTT.

This chain's CDR3 is CASSERWAYGYTF. CDR3 DNA: TGTGCCAGCAGTGAACGGTGGGCCTATGGCTACACCTTC. The chain combines TRBV2 with TRBJ1-2; D call uncertain. The germline V gene has CDR1 SNHLY and CDR2 FYNNEI. The CDR3 covers 13 residues. Trimming took off 2 bases at V and 4 bases at J, with 8 bases between the two ends.

The chain is built from TRBV2 and TRBJ2-1; D is possibly TRBD2 (5 bases). Germline CDR1 SNHLY, CDR2 FYNNEI. This CDR3 contains 12 residues. The ends were cut back, 2 bases at V and 10 bases at J, with 9 bases in the middle. CDR3 region: CASSESGREQFF. CDR3 sequence (DNA): TGTGCCAGCAGTGAATCGGGAAGAGAGCAGTTCTTC.

This chain links TRBV27 with TRBJ2-2; D not certain. Germline loops: CDR1 MNHEY, CDR2 SMNVEV (reference sequence). The CDR3 spans 11 residues. V lost 3 bases and J lost 6, with 2 bases in between. The CDR3 region has the DNA TGTGCCAGCAGTTTCTCCGGGGAGCTGTTTTTT. Residues: CASSFSGELFF.

The J gene is TRBJ1-3, the V gene TRBV19; unclear D gene. This CDR3 spans 17 amino acids. The germline gives CDR1 LNHDA, CDR2 SQIVND (reference sequence). Trimming pared 6 bases from V and 5 bases from J, leaving 23 bases between. CDR3 protein: CASRGLLSERSRNTIYF. DNA of the CDR3: TGTGCCAGTAGAGGGTTGTTGTCAGAGCGGAGTCGAAACACCATATATTTT. Supplemented by reference TRBV19 and TRBJ1-3, the full variable domain reads DGGITQSPKYLFRKEGQNVTLSCEQNLNHDAMYWYRQDPGQGLRLIYYSQIVNDFQKGDIAEGYSVSREKKESFPLTVTSAQKNPTAFYLCASRGLLSERSRNTIYFGEGSWLTVV.

This clone was recorded a few times. V and J are TRBV2 and TRBJ1-6; TRBD1 matches 9 bases. This CDR3 is 13 amino acids long. V lost 7 bases and J lost 10; bases outside the gene matches: 5. Germline V gene data show CDR1 as SNHLY and CDR2 as FYNNEI. The DNA for the CDR3 is TGTGCCAGCACCAGGGACAGGGACTCACCCCTCCACTTT. Translating gives CASTRDRDSPLHF.

This chain uses TRBV7-9 with TRBJ2-7; TRBD1 is a possible D gene (6 bases). Germline CDR1 reads SEHNR; CDR2 reads FQNEAQ (reference sequence). The CDR3 loop spans 17 amino acids. Trimming shortened V by 1 base and J by 4 bases, and 20 bases separated the two germline ends. Here the CDR3 DNA reads TGTGCCAGCAGCTTAGGGGCAGGGGTCCCCCCCGCTTACGAGCAGTACTTC. Protein product: CASSLGAGVPPAYEQYF.

The J gene is TRBJ1-1, the V gene TRBV4-3; D ambiguous. V was trimmed by 1 base and J by 5 bases, leaving 8 bases between them. From germline, CDR1 is LGHNA and CDR2 YSLEER. The CDR3 runs to 13 residues. CDR3 protein: CASSQATGTEAFF. The DNA of the CDR3 is TGCGCCAGCAGCCAAGCCACGGGGACTGAAGCTTTCTTT.

The chain is built from TRBV2 and TRBJ2-1; TRBD1 might be the D (5 bases). V was shortened by 6 bases and J by 6 bases, with 9 bases between the two germline ends. Germline-derived CDR1 and CDR2 are SNHLY and FYNNEI. The CDR3 has 12 residues. CDR3: CASRGLLNEQFF. The CDR3 DNA is TGTGCCAGCAGGGGGCTACTCAATGAGCAGTTCTTC.

This chain links TRBV19 with TRBJ2-2, with D possibly being TRBD1 (5 bases). CDR1 and CDR2 from the germline V gene are LNHDA and SQIVND (reference sequence). The CDR3 loop spans 14 amino acids. Trimming removed 3 bases at V and 4 bases at J, with 9 bases between. CDR3 loop: CASSISDTTGELFF. The CDR3 region has the DNA TGTGCCAGTAGTATTTCGGACACCACCGGGGAGCTGTTTTTT.

CDR3 sequence (DNA): TGTGCCAGCAGTTTGGACAGGGCTAACTATGGCTACACCTTC. The encoded protein is CASSLDRANYGYTF. The genes are TRBV27 and TRBJ1-2, with 8 bases identical to TRBD1. V trimming: 3 bases; J trimming: 0 bases; junction bases outside the gene matches: 0. The CDR3 consists of 14 residues. Germline V gene lookup returns CDR1 MNHEY and CDR2 SMNVEV (reference sequence).

The chain employs TRBV13 and TRBJ2-2; D is unclear. V was trimmed by 2 bases and J by 6 bases, leaving 10 bases between them. Germline values: CDR1 PRHDT, CDR2 FYEKMQ (reference sequence). This CDR3 has 14 residues. Here the CDR3 DNA reads TGTGCCAGCAGCTTAATACAGATCCCCGGGGAGCTGTTTTTT. Translated, it gives CASSLIQIPGELFF.

This clone is a singleton in its sample. The chain has TRBV18 and TRBJ1-1; perhaps TRBD1 as D (6 bases). The germline gives CDR1 KGHSH, CDR2 LQKENI. CDR3 size: 14 residues. Trimming stripped 3 bases from V and 3 bases from J, with 11 bases between. The CDR3 loop is CASSPSGTYTEAFF. In DNA, the CDR3 is TGTGCCAGCTCACCTTCAGGGACATACACTGAAGCTTTCTTT.

The count of this clone is one. This chain links TRBV15 with TRBJ2-7; 7 nucleotides align to TRBD2. CDR3 length: 15 amino acids. Germline CDR1 and CDR2: LNHNV and YYDKDF (reference sequence). Losses at the gene ends were 3 bases for V and 0 bases for J; bases not matched to a gene: 5. The chain's CDR3 is CATSRGRGSSYEQYF. In DNA, the CDR3 is TGTGCCACCAGCAGGGGGAGGGGTAGCTCCTACGAGCAGTACTTC.

A few counts support this clone. The rearrangement uses TRBV13 and TRBJ2-7; D is perhaps TRBD1 (6 bases). The CDR3 spans 16 residues. CDR1 is PRHDT and CDR2 is FYEKMQ in the germline V gene (reference sequence). Trimming took 1 base from V and 2 from J, leaving 15 bases between them. CDR3 in amino acids: CASSLEVTGLTYEQYF. CDR3 bases: TGTGCCAGCAGCTTAGAAGTGACAGGTCTAACCTACGAGCAGTACTTC.

This clone has only one observation. This chain uses TRBV27 with TRBJ1-6; 8 nucleotides line up with TRBD1. J lost 4 bases, V lost 6 bases, and 20 bases had no gene match. The CDR3 contains 20 residues. The germline V gene has CDR1 MNHEY and CDR2 SMNVEV (reference sequence). CDR3 DNA sequence: TGTGCCAGCAGGCACCCAAGTTTCGAGGAGGACAGGGATTATAATTCACCCCTCCACTTT. Its protein product is CASRHPSFEEDRDYNSPLHF.

The chain couples TRBV4-3 to TRBJ1-1, with D maybe TRBD1 (5 bases). Per germline, CDR1 LGHNA and CDR2 YSLEER. Trimming took off 4 bases at V and 6 bases at J, with 21 bases between the two ends. This CDR3 is built from 16 residues. The CDR3 bases are TGCGCCAGCAGCCCGGTCGCGGGGGACGGTGGCCCTGAAGCTTTCTTT. Residues: CASSPVAGDGGPEAFF.

This clone has just one count. The junction does not match germline at one end; this may be a read error. The rearrangement uses TRBV7-7 and TRBJ2-5, with TRBD2 matching 8 bases. CDR3 size: 15 residues. Germline loops: CDR1 SSHAT, CDR2 FNYEAQ (reference sequence). The CDR3 sequence: CASSSLVGREETQYF. The CDR3, as DNA: TGTGCTAGCAGCTCCCTCGTCGGGAGGGAAGAGACCCAGTACTTC.

V usage is TRBV11-2 and J usage is TRBJ2-7; 12 positions match TRBD2. Germline CDR1 reads SGHAT; CDR2 reads FQNNGV. The length of the CDR3 is 17 residues. V shed 1 base, J shed 3 bases, and the junction held 7 bases outside the gene matches. The CDR3 spells CASSLVPPLAGGYEQYF. As DNA, the CDR3 is TGTGCCAGCAGCTTAGTACCCCCACTAGCGGGAGGCTACGAGCAGTACTTC.

Comments on this clone: The junction differs from germline at one of its ends, possibly a read error. The genes are TRBV6-6 and TRBJ2-1; a weak D match, TRBD1 (5 bases). This CDR3 has 15 residues. Germline CDR1 and CDR2: MNHNY and SVGAGI (reference sequence). The CDR3 DNA follows: TGTGCCAGCGGCCAGGGCCCAATACCCTACGATGAGCAGTTCTTC. It is translated as CASGQGPIPYDEQFF.

This clone has just one count. V gene TRBV6-1 combines with J gene TRBJ1-5, with D unresolved. This CDR3 is 12 amino acids long. CDR1 and CDR2 (germline): MNHNS, SASEGT. V was shortened by 3 bases and J by 5 bases, with 5 bases between the two germline ends. The DNA for the CDR3 is TGTGCCAGCAGTGAGAGGGATCAGCCCCAGCATTTT. This codes for CASSERDQPQHF.

The J gene is TRBJ1-2, the V gene TRBV28, with D possibly being TRBD1 (5 bases). V gave up 10 bases and J gave up 4 bases, with 22 bases separating them. Germline CDR1 is MDHEN and CDR2 is SYDVKM. The CDR3 is 15 residues long. The CDR3 DNA reads as TGTGCCACCTTATACCTTGAAAGCGGGGGCTATGGCTACACCTTC. It translates to CATLYLESGGYGYTF.

Points on this clone: Relative to the germline gene, one junction end is altered; a read error may explain this. This sequence joins TRBV7-9 and TRBJ2-1; possible D gene TRBD2, 5 bases. Germline V gene data show CDR1 as SEHNR and CDR2 as FQNEAQ (reference sequence). There are 15 residues in the CDR3. The CDR3 region has the DNA TGTTCCAGCAGCTTAGCTGGAACTAGAGGCAATGAGCAGTTCTTC. It specifies CSSSLAGTRGNEQFF.

The chain employs TRBV19 and TRBJ1-5, with 7 nucleotides matching TRBD1. J gave up 4 bases and V 10 bases, and 10 bases lay outside the gene matches. The CDR3 is 14 residues long. Germline CDR1 reads LNHDA; CDR2 reads SQIVND (reference sequence). This CDR3 is CATTWGQSNQPQHF. CDR3 nucleotides: TGTGCCACCACCTGGGGACAGTCGAATCAGCCCCAGCATTTT.